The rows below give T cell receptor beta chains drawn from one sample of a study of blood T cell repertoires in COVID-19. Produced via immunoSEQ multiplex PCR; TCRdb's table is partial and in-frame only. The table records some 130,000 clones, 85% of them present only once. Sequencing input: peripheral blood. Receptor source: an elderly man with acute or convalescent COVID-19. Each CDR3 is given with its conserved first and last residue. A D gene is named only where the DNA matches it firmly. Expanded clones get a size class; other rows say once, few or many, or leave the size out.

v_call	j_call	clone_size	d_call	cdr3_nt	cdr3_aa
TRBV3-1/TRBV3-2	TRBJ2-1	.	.	TGTGCCACTGCTAGGACAAACAATGAGCAGTTCTTC	CATARTNNEQFF
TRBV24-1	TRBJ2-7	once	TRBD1	TGTGCCACCAGTGACCCGGGACAGGGGGATTACGAGCAGTACTTC	CATSDPGQGDYEQYF
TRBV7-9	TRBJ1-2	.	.	TGTGCCAGCAGCTTATCCCCGGAGGGCTTCTATGGCTACACCTTC	CASSLSPEGFYGYTF
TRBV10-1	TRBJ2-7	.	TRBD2	TGCGCCAGGAAGACTAGCGGAGCCACCTACGAGCAGTACTTC	CARKTSGATYEQYF
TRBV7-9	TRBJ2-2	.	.	TGTGCCAGCAGCCCAACAATCACCGGGGAGCTGTTTTTT	CASSPTITGELFF
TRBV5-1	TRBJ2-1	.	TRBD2	TGCGCCACTTCCGGGACTAGCGGCGCCTACAATGAGCAGTTCTTC	CATSGTSGAYNEQFF
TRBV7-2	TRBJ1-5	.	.	TGTGCCAGCAGCTTAGCTGACAGAAATCAGCCCCAGCATTTT	CASSLADRNQPQHF
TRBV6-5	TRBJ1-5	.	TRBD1	TGTGCCGGATCGACAGGGGGCGTTCAGCCCCAGCATTTT	CAGSTGGVQPQHF
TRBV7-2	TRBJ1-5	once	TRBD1	TGTGCCAGCAGCTTAGCGTTGGACAGGCACCATCAGCCCCAGCATTTT	CASSLALDRHHQPQHF
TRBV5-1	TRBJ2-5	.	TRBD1	TGCGCCAGCAGCTTGGAGGGACAGGGGACCCAGTACTTC	CASSLEGQGTQYF
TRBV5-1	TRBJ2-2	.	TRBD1	TGCGCCAGCAGTCAAACTTTGACAGGGGGCAACACCGGGGAGCTGTTTTTT	CASSQTLTGGNTGELFF
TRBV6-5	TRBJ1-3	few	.	TGTGCCAGCAGTTACGGACAGAGCTCTGGAAACACCATATATTTT	CASSYGQSSGNTIYF
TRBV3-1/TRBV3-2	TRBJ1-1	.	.	TGTGCCAGCAGCCCCAACAGGGAGAACACTGAAGCTTTCTTT	CASSPNRENTEAFF
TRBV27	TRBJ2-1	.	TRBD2	TGTGCCAGCACACCCCGGGGGGGACTAGCGTTGAATGAGCAGTTCTTC	CASTPRGGLALNEQFF
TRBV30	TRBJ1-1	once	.	TGTGCCTGGATCTGGTCAGGCTACACTGAAGCTTTCTTT	CAWIWSGYTEAFF
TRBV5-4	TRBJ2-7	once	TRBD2	TGTGCCAGCAGCTTGCCTAGCGGAAGCTCCTACGAGCAGTACTTC	CASSLPSGSSYEQYF
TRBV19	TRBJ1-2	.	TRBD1	TGTGCCAGTAGAGTGGGACAGGGTAATGGCTACACCTTC	CASRVGQGNGYTF
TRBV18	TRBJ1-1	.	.	TGTGCCAGCTCCCTCGTAGGAAACGGGGAATCGGACGCTTTCTTT	CASSLVGNGESDAFF
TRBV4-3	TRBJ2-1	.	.	TGCGCCAGCAGCCGTAAGGGAGAGGGCAATGAGCAGTTCTTC	CASSRKGEGNEQFF
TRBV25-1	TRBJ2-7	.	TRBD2	TGTGCCAGCAGGGGACTAGCGGCCAGCTCCTACGAGCAGTACTTC	CASRGLAASSYEQYF
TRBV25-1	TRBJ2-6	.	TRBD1	TGTGCCAGCAGTGAACAGGGGGCTGGGGCCAACGTCCTGACTTTC	CASSEQGAGANVLTF
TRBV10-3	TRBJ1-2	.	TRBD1	TGTGCCATCAACGACAGGGATGATGGCTACACCTTC	CAINDRDDGYTF
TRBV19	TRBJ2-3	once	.	TGTGCCAGTAGTAATCAGGGGACAGATACGCAGTATTTT	CASSNQGTDTQYF
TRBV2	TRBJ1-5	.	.	TGTGCCAGCAGCGGGGACACTAATCAGCCCCAGCATTTT	CASSGDTNQPQHF
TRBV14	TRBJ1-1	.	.	TGTGCCAGCAGCCAAGAAGCAGAGCCCCAGGATTTGAACACTGAAGCTTTCTTT	CASSQEAEPQDLNTEAFF
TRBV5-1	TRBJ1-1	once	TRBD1	TGCGCCAGCAGCGGGACAGGGTTGAACACTGAAGCTTTCTTT	CASSGTGLNTEAFF
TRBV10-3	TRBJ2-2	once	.	TGTGCCATCAGTGAGTCGTTACTGACGAACACCGGGGAGCTGTTTTTT	CAISESLLTNTGELFF
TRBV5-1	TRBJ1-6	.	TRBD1	TGCGCCAGCAGAGCCGACAGGGTTAGATCACCCCTCCACTTT	CASRADRVRSPLHF
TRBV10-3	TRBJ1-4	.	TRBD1	TGTGCCATCAGTGAGATGGCAGGGGGCTATGAAAAACTGTTTTTT	CAISEMAGGYEKLFF
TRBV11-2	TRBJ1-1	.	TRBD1	TGTGCCAGCAGCGAAGACAGGGTTAACACTGAAGCTTTCTTT	CASSEDRVNTEAFF
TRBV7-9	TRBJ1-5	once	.	TGTGCCAGCAGCTGGACAGAAGTCAATCAGCCCCAGCATTTT	CASSWTEVNQPQHF
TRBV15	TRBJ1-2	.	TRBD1	TGTGCCACCAGCAGAGATGCCTTAGGACAGGGCTGGAGTGTCTACACCTTC	CATSRDALGQGWSVYTF
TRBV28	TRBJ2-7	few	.	TGTGCCAGCACCCTTTCGGGGGGCGCACGAAGTAAAGACGAGCAGTACTTC	CASTLSGGARSKDEQYF
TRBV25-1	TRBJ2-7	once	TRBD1	TGTGCCACTTCGGACAGGGTCAGCGAGCAGTACTTC	CATSDRVSEQYF
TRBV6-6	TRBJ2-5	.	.	TGTGCCAGCAGTCAATTTGGGACTGTCCAAGAGACCCAGTACTTC	CASSQFGTVQETQYF
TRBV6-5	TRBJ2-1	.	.	TGTGCCAGCAGTCCCCAGGTTGAGGGGGTGCAGTTCTTC	CASSPQVEGVQFF
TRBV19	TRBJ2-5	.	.	TGTGCCAGTAGTCCGCAGGGATGGGAGACCCAGTACTTC	CASSPQGWETQYF
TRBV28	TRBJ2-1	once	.	TGTGCCAGCAGTTTATCTCATCCAGGGAAAGCCTACAATGAGCAGTTCTTC	CASSLSHPGKAYNEQFF
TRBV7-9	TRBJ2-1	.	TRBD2	TGTGCCAGCAGCGACCGGGACTATTCCTACAATGAGCAGTTCTTC	CASSDRDYSYNEQFF
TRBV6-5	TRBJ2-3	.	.	TGTGCCAGCAAGGTAGAGGGTAGCACAGATACGCAGTATTTT	CASKVEGSTDTQYF
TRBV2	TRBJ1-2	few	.	TGTGCCAGCAGTGAAGGGCAGTATACCTATGGCTACACCTTC	CASSEGQYTYGYTF
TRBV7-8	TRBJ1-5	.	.	TGTGCCAGCAGCGTAACTGGGGGGGGCGCGGGTCAGCCCCAGCATTTT	CASSVTGGGAGQPQHF
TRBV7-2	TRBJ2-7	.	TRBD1	TGTGCCAGCAGTCCTAATTACAGGGGGCGGGTTATATACGAGCAGTACTTC	CASSPNYRGRVIYEQYF
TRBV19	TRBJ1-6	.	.	TGTGCCAGTAGTATAGAAGAGGAACCAAATTCACCCCTCCACTTT	CASSIEEEPNSPLHF
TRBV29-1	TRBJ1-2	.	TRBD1	TGCAGCGCTGGGACAGGGGGGTTAACTAACTATGGCTACACCTTC	CSAGTGGLTNYGYTF
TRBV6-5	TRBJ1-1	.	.	TGTGCCAGCAGGGAGGAACGGATGAACACTGAAGCTTTCTTT	CASREERMNTEAFF
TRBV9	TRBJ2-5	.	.	TGTGCCAGCAGCGTAGATGAAACGGTCCAAGAGACCCAGTACTTC	CASSVDETVQETQYF
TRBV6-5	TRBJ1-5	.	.	TGTGCCAGCAGTTACCCCGAAGCGGACCAGCCCCAGCATTTT	CASSYPEADQPQHF
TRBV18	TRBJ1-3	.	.	TGTGCCAGCTCACACCGGAATAGCTTTACCAGCTCTGGAAACACCATATATTTT	CASSHRNSFTSSGNTIYF
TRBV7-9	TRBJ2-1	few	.	TGTGCCAGCAGCCCAGACCTAGAGGGTGAGCAGTTCTTC	CASSPDLEGEQFF
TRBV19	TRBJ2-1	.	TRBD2	TGTGCCAGTAGTATAGCGGATAGCGGGAGCTCTGAGCAGTTCTTC	CASSIADSGSSEQFF
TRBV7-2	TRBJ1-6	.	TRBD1	TGTGCCAGCAGCTTAGGGACAGGTTGGGGTTCACCCCTCCACTTT	CASSLGTGWGSPLHF
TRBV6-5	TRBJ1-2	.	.	TGTGCCAGCAGTTACTCGAGTCAGGGCGAGGGCTACACCTTC	CASSYSSQGEGYTF
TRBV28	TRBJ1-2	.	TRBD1	TGTGCCAGCATATCACAGGACAGGGGGTATGGCTACACCTTC	CASISQDRGYGYTF
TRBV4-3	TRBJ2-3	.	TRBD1	TGCGCCAGCAGCCAAGGGACAGGGCCGGATACGCAGTATTTT	CASSQGTGPDTQYF
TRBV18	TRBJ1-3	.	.	TGTGCCAGCTCACCACCCACAGGGAAGAGTGGAAACACCATATATTTT	CASSPPTGKSGNTIYF
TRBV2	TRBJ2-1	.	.	TGTGCCAGCAGTAAAGAACAGAATCCAGCCTACAATGAGCAGTTCTTC	CASSKEQNPAYNEQFF